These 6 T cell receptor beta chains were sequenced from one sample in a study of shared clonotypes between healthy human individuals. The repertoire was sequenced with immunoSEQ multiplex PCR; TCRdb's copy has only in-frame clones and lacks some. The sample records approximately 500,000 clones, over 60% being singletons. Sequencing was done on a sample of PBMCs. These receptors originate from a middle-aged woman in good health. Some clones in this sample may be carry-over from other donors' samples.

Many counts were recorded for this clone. CDR3 protein: CATSRDRGKGWETQYF. The CDR3 DNA follows: TGTGCCACCAGCAGAGATCGGGGGAAAGGGTGGGAGACCCAGTACTTC. The chain is built from TRBV15 and TRBJ2-5, with TRBD2 as a possible D gene (6 bases). The germline gives CDR1 LNHNV, CDR2 YYDKDF (reference sequence). The CDR3 is made up of 16 amino acids. Between the trimmed V and J ends, which lost 0 bases and 5 bases, there was a span of 16 bases.

CDR3 sequence (DNA): TGTGCCAGCAGCGTAGGGCTAACGCCCTACGAGCAGTACTTC. It specifies CASSVGLTPYEQYF. The V call is TRBV9, the J call TRBJ2-7; D gene ambiguous. Trimming removed 0 bases at V and 2 bases at J, with 9 bases between. Germline values: CDR1 SGDLS, CDR2 YYNGEE. The CDR3 consists of 14 residues.

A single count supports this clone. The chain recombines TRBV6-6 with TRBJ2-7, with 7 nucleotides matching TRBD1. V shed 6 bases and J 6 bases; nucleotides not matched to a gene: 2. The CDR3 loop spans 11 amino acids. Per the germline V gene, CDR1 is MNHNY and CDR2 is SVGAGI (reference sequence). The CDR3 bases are TGTGCCAGCAGCGAGGGGGCCGAGCAGTACTTC. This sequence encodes CASSEGAEQYF.

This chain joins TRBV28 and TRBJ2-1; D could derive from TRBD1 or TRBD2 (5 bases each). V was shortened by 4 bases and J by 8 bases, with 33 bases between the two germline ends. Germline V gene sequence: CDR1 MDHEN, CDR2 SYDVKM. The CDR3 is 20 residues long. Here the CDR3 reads CASSSNLGDGLRFVQDEQFF. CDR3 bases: TGTGCCAGCAGTTCAAACCTGGGGGACGGGCTACGATTCGTACAGGATGAGCAGTTCTTC.

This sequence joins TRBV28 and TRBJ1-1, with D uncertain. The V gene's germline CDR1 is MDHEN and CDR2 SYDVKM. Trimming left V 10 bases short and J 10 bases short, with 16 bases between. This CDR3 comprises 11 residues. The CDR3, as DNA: TGTGCCACCGAGAGGCGGAGTATAGCTTTCTTT. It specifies CATERRSIAFF. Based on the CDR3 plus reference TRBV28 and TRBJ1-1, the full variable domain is DVKVTQSSRYLVKRTGEKVFLECVQDMDHENMFWYRQDPGLGLRLIYFSYDVKMKEKGDIPEGYSVSREKKERFSLILESASTNQTSMYLCATERRSIAFFGQGTRLTVV.

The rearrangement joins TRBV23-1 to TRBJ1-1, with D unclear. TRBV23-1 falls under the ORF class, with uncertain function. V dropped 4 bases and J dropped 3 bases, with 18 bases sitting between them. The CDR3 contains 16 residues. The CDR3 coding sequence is TGCGCCAGCAGTCGCCTAGGGCCTGAGTGGGACACTGAAGCTTTCTTT. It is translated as CASSRLGPEWDTEAFF.